A selection of T cell receptor beta chains follows, all from one sample in a study of T-cell memory formation after mild COVID-19. Using its own MiXCR run on the 5' RACE reads, TCRdb lists one record per CDR3 protein. The sample shows about 620,000 distinct CDR3 sequences, approximately 18% of them seen only once. The sequencing sample was made of PBMCs or a T cell subset sorted from them (not recorded which). The receptor set was obtained from an adult woman who had mild COVID-19 (a few samples of this study predate the infection). Cell type and time point are not known. The CDR3 runs from the conserved cysteine through the conserved F or W. The D gene is left open where the match is weak. Clone size is given for some rows only: seen once, a few or many times, or a class if the clone is expanded.

v_call,j_call,cdr3_length,d_call,clone_size,cdr3_nt,cdr3_aa
TRBV4-1,TRBJ2-7,17,.,.,TGCGCCAGCAGCCAAGATCCAAACAGCTTTCGATCTCGGGAGCAGTACTTC,CASSQDPNSFRSREQYF
TRBV6-2/TRBV6-3,TRBJ2-7,16,.,few,TGTGCCAGCAGTTACCGTTCCCGATTTAGGGGCTACGAGCAGTACTTC,CASSYRSRFRGYEQYF
TRBV7-8,TRBJ2-4,17,.,few,TGTGCCAGCAGCTTAGTAGGGGCCCGACAGGTAGTAAACATTCAGTACTTC,CASSLVGARQVVNIQYF
TRBV6-6,TRBJ2-1,16,.,.,TGTGCCAGCAGAAAAGGGGGGCGGAGCTCCTACAATGAGCAGTTCTTC,CASRKGGRSSYNEQFF
TRBV5-1,TRBJ2-1,15,.,few,TGCGCCAGCAGCTTGGGCCAGACATCCTACAATGAGCAGTTCTTC,CASSLGQTSYNEQFF
TRBV20-1,TRBJ2-3,16,TRBD2,few,TGCAGTGCTAGAGATCCCAGCGGGGGCCTCACAGATACGCAGTATTTT,CSARDPSGGLTDTQYF
TRBV7-3,TRBJ1-3,15,TRBD1,few,TGTGCCAGCAGCTCCGACAGGGGTCCTGGAAACACCATATATTTT,CASSSDRGPGNTIYF
TRBV5-1,TRBJ2-1,16,TRBD2,many,TGCGCCAGCAGGGCAGCTAGCGGGGTTACACACAATGAGCAGTTCTTC,CASRAASGVTHNEQFF
TRBV11-1,TRBJ2-1,14,TRBD2,.,TGTGCCAGCAGCTTAGGAGCGGGAGGCGGGGAGCAGTTCTTC,CASSLGAGGGEQFF
TRBV20-1,TRBJ2-7,14,TRBD1,.,TGCAGTGCTAGACAGGGGGTGCGAACCTACGAGCAGTACTTC,CSARQGVRTYEQYF
TRBV18,TRBJ2-3,14,TRBD1,few,TGTGCCAGCTCACCAAACAGGGGGCAAGATACGCAGTATTTT,CASSPNRGQDTQYF
TRBV29-1,TRBJ2-1,14,TRBD1,.,TGCAGCGTTGTTCAGGGGGCGCTCAGCAATGAGCAGTTCTTC,CSVVQGALSNEQFF
TRBV9,TRBJ2-7,15,.,few,TGTGCCAGCAGCGTCGGGACAACCACCTCCTACGAGCAGTACTTC,CASSVGTTTSYEQYF
TRBV5-8,TRBJ1-2,16,TRBD1,.,TGTGCCAGCAGCCACAGGACAGGGGGCCCATATTATGGCTACACCTTC,CASSHRTGGPYYGYTF
TRBV30,TRBJ1-6,12,.,few,TGTGCCTGGAGCGGACGGTCGTCACCCCTCCACTTT,CAWSGRSSPLHF
TRBV14,TRBJ1-1,15,.,few,TGTGCCAGCAGCCAAGAGAGCGGACCGAACACTGAAGCTTTCTTT,CASSQESGPNTEAFF
TRBV2,TRBJ2-3,14,.,few,TGTGCCAGCAGTGACAGGACGGGCACAGATACGCAGTATTTT,CASSDRTGTDTQYF
TRBV7-9,TRBJ2-3,16,TRBD2,few,TGTGCCAGCAGCCCCGGGACTAGCGGACCCACAGATACGCAGTATTTT,CASSPGTSGPTDTQYF
TRBV9,TRBJ2-7,18,.,few,TGTGCCAGCAACAGTGGGACAGGGAAAAGCGGGGGGCCCTACGAGCAGTACTTC,CASNSGTGKSGGPYEQYF
TRBV7-6,TRBJ2-5,16,.,.,TGTGCCAGCAGCTTATCCTACACGAGCACGGGAAAGACCCAGTACTTC,CASSLSYTSTGKTQYF
TRBV7-3,TRBJ2-3,17,TRBD2,.,TGTGCCAGCAGCTTCACGACCTCTAGCGGGGGGGTAGATACGCAGTATTTT,CASSFTTSSGGVDTQYF
TRBV5-1,TRBJ1-1,15,.,few,TGCGCCAGCAGCTTGGGCCTCGGGAGGAACACTGAAGCTTTCTTT,CASSLGLGRNTEAFF
TRBV6-5,TRBJ2-3,16,TRBD2,.,TGTGCCAGCAGACCCCCCGTCGGGAGGGGCACAGATACGCAGTATTTT,CASRPPVGRGTDTQYF
TRBV7-2,TRBJ2-3,15,.,few,TGTGCCAGCAGCTTATGGGCCTCATATACAGATACGCAGTATTTT,CASSLWASYTDTQYF
TRBV5-6,TRBJ1-5,12,.,.,TGTGCCAGCAGCTTGGGCACCGGGGCCCCGCATTTT,CASSLGTGAPHF
TRBV27,TRBJ2-1,19,TRBD2,few,TGTGCCAGCAGTTTAGGGGGGACTAGCGGGAGGGGGACCTACAATGAGCAGTTCTTC,CASSLGGTSGRGTYNEQFF
TRBV4-1,TRBJ1-1,15,.,.,TGCGCCAGCAGCCAGAATCGGGTTCGGAACACTGAAGCTTTCTTT,CASSQNRVRNTEAFF
TRBV7-2,TRBJ2-7,14,TRBD1,many,TGTGCCAGCAATAGGGACAGGGGTTTGGCCGAGCAGTACTTC,CASNRDRGLAEQYF
TRBV19,TRBJ1-1,15,.,few,TGTGCCAGTAGTATAGATTCGCGGGGGAACACTGAAGCTTTCTTT,CASSIDSRGNTEAFF
TRBV11-2,TRBJ2-7,13,.,few,TGTGCCAGCAGCTCCCTGGGTTGGGGGGAGCAGTACTTC,CASSSLGWGEQYF
TRBV19,TRBJ2-3,13,.,.,TGTGCCAGTAGTATATTTGGGTTCGATACGCAGTATTTT,CASSIFGFDTQYF
TRBV14,TRBJ2-7,15,.,few,TGTGCCAGCAGCCAAGAAATGGGACGCTACTACGAGCAGTACTTC,CASSQEMGRYYEQYF
TRBV29-1,TRBJ2-7,10,.,many,TGCAGCGTTGAGCCGCTCGAGCAGTACTTC,CSVEPLEQYF
TRBV9,TRBJ2-1,16,TRBD2,.,TGTGCCAGCAGCGTAGAGCCTAGCGGGAGGGTGAATGAGCAGTTCTTC,CASSVEPSGRVNEQFF
TRBV18,TRBJ2-2,15,.,.,TGTGCCAGCGTGGACGGGGACGCGAACACCGGGGAGATGTTTTTT,CASVDGDANTGEMFF
TRBV5-1,TRBJ1-2,18,.,few,TGCGCCAGCAGCTTGGCCCCGTTTGTATTTAGGACGGGTGAAGGCTACACCTTC,CASSLAPFVFRTGEGYTF
TRBV7-2,TRBJ2-3,16,TRBD2,.,TGTGCCAGCAGCGTCGGACTAGCGGGGGGAGGAGATACGCAGTATTTT,CASSVGLAGGGDTQYF